The 4 T cell receptor beta chains below were found in one sample sequenced in a study of T cell changes during pregnancy in multiple sclerosis. Clones were read by immunoSEQ multiplex PCR, and TCRdb kept only the in-frame ones, dropping some. The data hold some 45,000 clones, with 70% to 90% observed a single time. Sample: CD4+ T cells from peripheral blood mononuclear cells, taken after pregnancy. The receptor source for this set is a female donor with multiple sclerosis, enrolled in a pregnancy study.

This rearrangement joins TRBV11-3 to TRBJ2-1; the match to TRBD2 covers 7 bases. Looked up from germline, CDR1 is SGHNT and CDR2 is YENEEA. The CDR3 length is 18 residues. V was clipped by 1 base and J by 6 bases; unmatched bases: 15. CDR3 DNA sequence: TGTGCCAGCAGCTTAGTTCGGGGGGACGAGCGACTCTCCAATGAGCAGTTCTTC. It yields the protein CASSLVRGDERLSNEQFF.

This chain links TRBV15 with TRBJ1-1, with 7 nucleotides matching TRBD1. This CDR3 comprises 15 residues. Trimming at V came to 2 bases and at J to 2 bases, leaving 5 bases not matched to a gene. Germline lookup yields CDR1 LNHNV and CDR2 YYDKDF (reference sequence). The CDR3 loop reads CATSRPGQSNTEAFF. DNA of the CDR3: TGTGCCACCAGCAGACCGGGACAGTCAAACACTGAAGCTTTCTTT.

This chain joins TRBV7-6 and TRBJ1-1, with D perhaps matching TRBD1 (6 bases). CDR1 SGHVS and CDR2 FNYEAQ come from the germline V gene. V shed 3 bases and J shed 1 base, with 12 bases lying between them. The CDR3 has 15 amino acids. The DNA for the CDR3 is TGTGCCAGCAGCTTGATGAGGGGGAAGAACACTGAAGCTTTCTTT. Encoded protein: CASSLMRGKNTEAFF.

This clone was observed a handful of times. The chain is built from TRBV29-1 and TRBJ2-2; 7 positions match TRBD1. Germline CDR1 is SQVTM and CDR2 is ANQGSEA. CDR3 length: 14 amino acids. The junction had 6 bases not matched to a gene; V was cut back by 6 bases and J by 2 bases. The CDR3 region has the DNA TGCAGCGTCTGGACAGGACATAACACCGGGGAGCTGTTTTTT. It translates to CSVWTGHNTGELFF.